This T cell receptor beta chain was profiled in a study of regulatory T cells in long-lasting Graves disease. Study-level points and caveats: Lower TCR diversity characterized persistent Graves' patients relative to newly diagnosed patients.

Time point of the sample: persistent/refractory GD, antithyroid drugs over 5 years with positive TRAb. Researchers made the TCR library from RNA that was extracted from PBMCs. CDR3-region Arm-PCR and iRepertoire HTBI primers produced the TCR beta libraries. TCRdb re-analysed the multiplex PCR reads in MiXCR, keeping a single row per CDR3 protein. The sample has fewer than 450,000 distinct CDR3 sequences, 20% to 25% seen once. The CDR3 consists of 15 residues. Trimming took 10 bases from V and 10 from J, leaving 25 bases between them. Germline-derived CDR1 and CDR2 are LNHDA and SQIVND (reference sequence). This clonotype turned up a few times. Its specificity is not known.

The material was peripheral blood mononuclear cells (PBMCs), obtained when the disease was refractory, from a patient treated with antithyroid drugs. The chain carries TRBV19 and TRBJ1-4; perhaps TRBD1 as D (5 bases). The TCR originated in a female donor with Graves disease. Here the CDR3 DNA reads TGTGCCACCCGGGCCGAGACAGACCTTTTCGGAAAACTGTTTTTT. It yields the protein CATRAETDLFGKLFF.